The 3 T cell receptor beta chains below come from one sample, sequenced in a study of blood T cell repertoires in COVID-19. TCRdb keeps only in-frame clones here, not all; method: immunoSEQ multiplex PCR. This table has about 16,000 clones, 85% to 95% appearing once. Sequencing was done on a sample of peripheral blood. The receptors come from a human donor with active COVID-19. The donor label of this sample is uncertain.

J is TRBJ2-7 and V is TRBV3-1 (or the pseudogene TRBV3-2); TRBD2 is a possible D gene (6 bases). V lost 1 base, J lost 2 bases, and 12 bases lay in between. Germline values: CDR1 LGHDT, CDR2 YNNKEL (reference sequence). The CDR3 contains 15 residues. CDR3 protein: CASSQGASDPYEQYF. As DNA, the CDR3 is TGTGCCAGCAGCCAAGGTGCTAGCGACCCCTACGAGCAGTACTTC.

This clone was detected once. The CDR3 loop reads CAISPGQGVNQPQHF. The CDR3 DNA is TGTGCCATCAGTCCGGGACAGGGGGTCAATCAGCCCCAGCATTTT. V gene TRBV10-3 combines with J gene TRBJ1-5; 11 bases align to TRBD1. CDR3 length equals 15 residues. Trimming removed 5 bases from V and 3 bases from J; junction bases left unmatched: 3. CDR1 is ENHRY and CDR2 is SYGVKD in the germline V gene.

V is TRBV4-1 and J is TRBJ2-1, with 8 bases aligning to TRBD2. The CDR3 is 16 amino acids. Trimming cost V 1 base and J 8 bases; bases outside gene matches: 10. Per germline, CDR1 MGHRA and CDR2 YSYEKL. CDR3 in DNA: TGCGCCAGCAGCCAAGGTGAGGTCGGGGGGGCCTATGAGCAGTTCTTC. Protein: CASSQGEVGGAYEQFF.